This T cell receptor beta chain appears in the sequencing data of a study of blood T cells in healthy people across ages. For the second PCR, which ran for about 6 to 12 cycles, a sample-barcoded 5' primer and a J-beta primer mix were used. Using its own MiXCR run on the 5' RACE reads, TCRdb lists one record per CDR3 protein. The sample has roughly 570,000 distinct CDR3 sequences, 25% to 30% seen once. Overall study results and limits: A roughly linear fall in TCR beta diversity per million T cells was seen with increasing age. Total diversity from one million sequenced T cells was likely underestimated.

As concerns this clonotype: What it recognizes is unknown.

The CDR3 has 12 residues. V lost 6 bases to trimming and J lost 5 bases, with 10 bases between them. Input material: blood. This sequence originates from a woman between 70 and 85 years old in good health. This chain connects TRBV12-3 or TRBV12-4 to TRBJ1-1; D is perhaps TRBD1 (6 bases). CDR3 bases: TGTGCCAGCAGCCACAGGGTGACTGAAGCTTTCTTT. Translating it yields CASSHRVTEAFF.